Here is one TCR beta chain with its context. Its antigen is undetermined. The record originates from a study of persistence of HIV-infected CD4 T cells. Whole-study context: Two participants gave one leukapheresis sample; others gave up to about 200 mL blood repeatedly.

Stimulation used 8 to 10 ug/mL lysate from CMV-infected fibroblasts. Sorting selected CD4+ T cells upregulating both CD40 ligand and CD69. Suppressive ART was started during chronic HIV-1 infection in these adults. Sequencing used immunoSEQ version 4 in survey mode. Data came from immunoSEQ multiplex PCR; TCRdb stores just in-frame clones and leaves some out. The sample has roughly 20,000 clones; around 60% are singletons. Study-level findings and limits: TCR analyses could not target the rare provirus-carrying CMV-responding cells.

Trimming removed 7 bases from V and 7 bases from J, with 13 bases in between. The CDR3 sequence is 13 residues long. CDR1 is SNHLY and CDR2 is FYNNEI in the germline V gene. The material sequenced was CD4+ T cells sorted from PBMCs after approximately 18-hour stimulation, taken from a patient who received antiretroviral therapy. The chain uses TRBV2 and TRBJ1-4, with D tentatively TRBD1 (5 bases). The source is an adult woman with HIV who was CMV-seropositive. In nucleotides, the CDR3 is TGTGCCAGCATGAGGGAAAGGGGTGAAAAACTGTTTTTT. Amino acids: CASMRERGEKLFF.